This T cell receptor (beta chain) was observed in a study of T-cell reconstitution after alpha-beta-depleted transplantation in children. Looked up from germline, CDR1 is LGHDT and CDR2 is YNNKEL (reference sequence). This CDR3 is built from 19 residues. Unique molecular identifiers were incorporated when the TCRbeta library was constructed. TCRdb itself ran the PCR reads through MiXCR, one entry per CDR3 protein. The data hold over 200,000 distinct CDR3 sequences, with approximately 11% observed a single time. About this clonotype: Mismatch with germline at one junction end may stem from a read error.

The clonotype originates from a child younger than two with acute myeloid leukemia, due to receive a stem cell transplant. The sample in question was PBMCs, obtained before TCRalphabeta/CD19-depleted stem cell transplant. The chain has TRBV3-1 and TRBJ1-1; perhaps TRBD1 as D (5 bases). The CDR3 DNA reads TGTGCCAGCTGCCAAGAGGATCGCGACAGCTTCGAGGGGAACACTGAAGCTTTCTTT. It codes for CASCQEDRDSFEGNTEAFF.